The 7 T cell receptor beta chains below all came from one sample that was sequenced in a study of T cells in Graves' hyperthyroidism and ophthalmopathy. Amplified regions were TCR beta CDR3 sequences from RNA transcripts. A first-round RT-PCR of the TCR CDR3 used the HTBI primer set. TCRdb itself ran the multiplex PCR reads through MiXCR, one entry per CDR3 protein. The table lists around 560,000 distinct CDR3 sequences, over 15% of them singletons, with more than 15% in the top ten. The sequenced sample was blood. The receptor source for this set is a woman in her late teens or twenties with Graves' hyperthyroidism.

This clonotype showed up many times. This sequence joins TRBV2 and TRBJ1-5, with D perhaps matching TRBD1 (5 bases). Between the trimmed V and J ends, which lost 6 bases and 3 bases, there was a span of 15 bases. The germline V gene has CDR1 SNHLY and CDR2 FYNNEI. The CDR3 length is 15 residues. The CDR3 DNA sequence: TGTGCCAGCAGGCCCCAGACAGCGATCAATCAGCCCCAGCATTTT. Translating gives CASRPQTAINQPQHF.

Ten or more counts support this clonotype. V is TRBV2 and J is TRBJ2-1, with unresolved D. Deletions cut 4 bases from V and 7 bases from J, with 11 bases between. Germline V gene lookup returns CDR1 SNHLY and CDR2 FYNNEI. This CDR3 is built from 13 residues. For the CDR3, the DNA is TGTGCCAGCAGTGCTATGGCAGGAAATGAGCAGTTCTTC. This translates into CASSAMAGNEQFF.

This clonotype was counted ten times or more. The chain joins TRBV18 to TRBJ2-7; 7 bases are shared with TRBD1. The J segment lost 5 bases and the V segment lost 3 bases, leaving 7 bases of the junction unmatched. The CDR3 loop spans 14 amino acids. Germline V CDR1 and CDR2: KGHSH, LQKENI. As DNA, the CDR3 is TGTGCCAGCTCACCGCGCACAGGGGACAACGAGCAGTACTTC. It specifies CASSPRTGDNEQYF.

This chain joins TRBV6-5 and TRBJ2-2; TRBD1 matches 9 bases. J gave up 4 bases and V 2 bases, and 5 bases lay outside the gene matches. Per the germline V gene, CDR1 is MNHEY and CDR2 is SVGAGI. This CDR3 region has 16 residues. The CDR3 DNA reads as TGTGCCAGCAGTTACAGGACAGGGGTTTCCACCGGGGAGCTGTTTTTT. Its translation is CASSYRTGVSTGELFF.

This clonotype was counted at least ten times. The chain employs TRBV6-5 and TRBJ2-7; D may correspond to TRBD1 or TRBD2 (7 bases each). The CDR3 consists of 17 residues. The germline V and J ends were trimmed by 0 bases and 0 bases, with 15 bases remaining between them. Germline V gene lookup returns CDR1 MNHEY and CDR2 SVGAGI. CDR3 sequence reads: CASSYSRTGGSSYEQYF. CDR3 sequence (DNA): TGTGCCAGCAGTTACTCTCGGACAGGCGGGAGCTCCTACGAGCAGTACTTC.

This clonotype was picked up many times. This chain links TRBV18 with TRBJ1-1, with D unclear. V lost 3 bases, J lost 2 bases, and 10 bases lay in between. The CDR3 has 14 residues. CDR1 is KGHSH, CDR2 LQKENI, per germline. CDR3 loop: CASSPVRANTEAFF. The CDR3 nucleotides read TGTGCCAGCTCACCGGTGCGTGCCAACACTGAAGCTTTCTTT.

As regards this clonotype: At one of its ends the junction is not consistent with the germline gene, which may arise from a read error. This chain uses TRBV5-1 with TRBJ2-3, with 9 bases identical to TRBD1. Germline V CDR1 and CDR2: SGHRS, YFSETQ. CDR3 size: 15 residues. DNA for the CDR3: TGCGCCAGCAGCTGGGGGGACAGGGTCACAGATACGCAGTGTTTT. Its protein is CASSWGDRVTDTQCF.